Listed below are T cell receptor beta chains from one sample, sequenced in a study of T-cell memory formation after mild COVID-19. TCRdb re-called the 5' RACE reads through MiXCR, storing one row per CDR3 protein. This table has 300,000 to 350,000 distinct CDR3 sequences, under 15% appearing once. Sequencing was carried out using PBMCs or a T cell subset sorted from them (not recorded which). The origin of the receptors is a young man who had mild COVID-19 (a few samples of this study predate the infection). Cell type and time point are not known. The CDR3 runs from the conserved cysteine through the conserved F or W. The D gene is left open where the match is weak. Expanded clones get a size class; other rows say once, few or many, or leave the size out.

J gene | CDR3 length | D gene | clone size | V gene | CDR3 protein | CDR3 DNA
TRBJ1-1 | 13 | NA | NA | TRBV29-1 | CSLSGRLNTEAFF | TGCAGCCTCTCCGGACGGCTTAACACTGAAGCTTTCTTT
TRBJ2-3 | 16 | NA | NA | TRBV23-1 | CASSFQRANSTDTQYF | TGCGCCAGCAGTTTCCAAAGGGCGAACAGCACAGATACGCAGTATTTT
TRBJ2-5 | 15 | NA | NA | TRBV12-3/TRBV12-4 | CASSHRPRDQETQYF | TGTGCCAGCAGCCATAGGCCCAGGGACCAAGAGACCCAGTACTTC
TRBJ2-1 | 14 | TRBD1 | few | TRBV7-2 | CASKRQGTYNEQFF | TGTGCCAGCAAAAGACAGGGTACCTACAATGAGCAGTTCTTC
TRBJ2-3 | 13 | NA | NA | TRBV7-9 | CASSPIPPDTQYF | TGTGCCAGCAGCCCCATCCCCCCAGATACGCAGTATTTT
TRBJ1-2 | 14 | TRBD1 | many | TRBV29-1 | CSVQTGYSNYGYTF | TGCAGCGTGCAGACAGGGTATTCCAACTATGGCTACACCTTC
TRBJ2-2 | 15 | NA | NA | TRBV5-4 | CASSLGGSGYGELFF | TGTGCCAGCAGCTTAGGCGGTTCGGGTTACGGGGAGCTGTTTTTT
TRBJ2-7 | 15 | NA | NA | TRBV4-1 | CASSLTRQETYEQYF | TGCGCCAGCAGCCTAACACGACAGGAGACCTACGAGCAGTACTTC
TRBJ2-1 | 15 | TRBD2 | many | TRBV5-1 | CASSSGGGAHNEQFF | TGCGCCAGCAGCTCCGGCGGGGGGGCTCACAATGAGCAGTTCTTC
TRBJ1-2 | 13 | NA | few | TRBV18 | CASSPRERDGYTF | TGTGCCAGCTCCCCCCGGGAGCGGGATGGCTACACCTTC
TRBJ1-2 | 13 | TRBD1 | many | TRBV27 | CASRGTGGNGYTF | TGTGCCAGCAGGGGGACAGGGGGCAACGGCTACACCTTC
TRBJ2-2 | 15 | TRBD2 | few | TRBV4-3 | CASSQMTGGAGELFF | TGCGCCAGCAGCCAGATGACCGGGGGGGCCGGGGAGCTGTTTTTT
TRBJ1-5 | 13 | NA | many | TRBV6-2/TRBV6-3 | CASSYGRNQPQHF | TGTGCCAGCAGTTACGGGCGGAATCAGCCCCAGCATTTT
TRBJ2-3 | 12 | TRBD1 | NA | TRBV30 | CACRTGTDTQYF | TGTGCCTGTCGGACAGGGACAGATACGCAGTATTTT
TRBJ1-1 | 15 | NA | few | TRBV6-5 | CASSQPRVGGTEAFF | TGTGCCAGCAGTCAACCTAGGGTGGGAGGGACTGAAGCTTTCTTT
TRBJ2-5 | 13 | TRBD2 | NA | TRBV12-3/TRBV12-4 | CASSETQRGTQYF | TGTGCCAGCTCCGAAACCCAGCGGGGGACCCAGTACTTC
TRBJ2-1 | 16 | TRBD2 | few | TRBV7-3 | CASSLIGRGGRNEQFF | TGTGCCAGCAGCTTAATCGGGCGGGGGGGCCGGAATGAGCAGTTCTTC
TRBJ1-2 | 13 | NA | few | TRBV2 | CASSGGDTDGYTF | TGTGCCAGCAGTGGGGGGGACACTGATGGCTACACCTTC
TRBJ2-3 | 15 | TRBD2 | few | TRBV10-3 | CAISFSGGSPDTQYF | TGTGCCATCAGTTTTAGCGGGGGGTCCCCAGATACGCAGTATTTT
TRBJ2-5 | 12 | NA | NA | TRBV20-1 | CSARGDLETQYF | TGCAGTGCTAGAGGCGATCTAGAGACCCAGTACTTC
TRBJ1-1 | 14 | TRBD1 | few | TRBV5-1 | CASSWGDRNTEAFF | TGCGCCAGCAGCTGGGGGGACAGGAACACTGAAGCTTTCTTT
TRBJ2-7 | 16 | TRBD2 | NA | TRBV15 | CATSRKSGASSYEQYF | TGTGCCACCAGCAGAAAAAGCGGGGCCAGCTCCTACGAGCAGTACTTC
TRBJ2-3 | 17 | TRBD2 | few | TRBV4-3 | CASSQEALGGGTDTQYF | TGCGCCAGCAGCCAGGAGGCCCTGGGGGGGGGAACAGATACGCAGTATTTT
TRBJ2-7 | 15 | NA | many | TRBV7-2 | CASSLGGLLSYEQYF | TGTGCCAGCAGCTTAGGGGGTCTTCTATCCTACGAGCAGTACTTC